This T cell receptor beta chain was identified during a study of blood T cell repertoires in COVID-19. For the study at large: Samples representing acute and convalescent COVID-19 were sourced from the United States, Italy and Spain. T cells, B-cell-depleted T cells, or PBMCs supplied cDNA or gDNA.

Profiled with immunoSEQ multiplex PCR; TCRdb holds only in-frame clones, not every one. The repertoire holds about 240,000 clones, with approximately 86% as singletons. The germline V gene encodes CDR1 SGHRS and CDR2 YFSETQ. The length of the CDR3 is 16 residues. Between the trimmed V and J ends, which lost 0 bases and 4 bases, there was a span of 14 bases. This chain joins TRBV5-1 and TRBJ2-1; D might be TRBD1 (6 bases). Sequenced input: peripheral blood. The sequence was obtained from a man in his sixties who had recovered from COVID-19. CDR3 sequence (DNA): TGCGCCAGCAGCTTGGACCCCGGGACACCTTACAATGAGCAGTTCTTC. Translation: CASSLDPGTPYNEQFF.